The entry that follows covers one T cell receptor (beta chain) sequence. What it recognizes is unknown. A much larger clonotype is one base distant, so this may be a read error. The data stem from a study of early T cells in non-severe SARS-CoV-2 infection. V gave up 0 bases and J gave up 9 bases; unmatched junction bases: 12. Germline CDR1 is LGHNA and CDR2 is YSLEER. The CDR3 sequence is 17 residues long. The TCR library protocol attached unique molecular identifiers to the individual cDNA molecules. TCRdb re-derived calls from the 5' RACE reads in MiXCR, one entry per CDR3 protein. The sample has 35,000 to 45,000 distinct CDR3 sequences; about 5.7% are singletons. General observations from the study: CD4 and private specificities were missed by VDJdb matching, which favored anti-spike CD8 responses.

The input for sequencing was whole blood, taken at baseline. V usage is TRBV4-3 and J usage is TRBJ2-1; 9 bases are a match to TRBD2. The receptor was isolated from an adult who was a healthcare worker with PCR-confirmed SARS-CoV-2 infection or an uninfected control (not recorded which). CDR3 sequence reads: CASSQDRGRLAGREQFF. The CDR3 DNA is TGCGCCAGCAGCCAAGATCGAGGCAGGCTAGCGGGACGTGAGCAGTTCTTC.